Presented here are 14 T cell receptor beta chains from one specimen sequenced in a study of PD-1 blockade in classical Hodgkin lymphoma. This table comes from immunoSEQ multiplex PCR, and its TCRdb copy is limited to in-frame clones, with some not included. The data hold some 100,000 clones, with around nine tenths observed a single time. Relapse after autologous stem cell transplantation occurred in every patient, and brentuximab vedotin exposure varied. Sequencing used peripheral blood mononuclear cells (PBMCs), obtained at baseline. All receptors come from a human donor with classical Hodgkin lymphoma.

J is TRBJ2-7 and V is TRBV19, with no clear D. Trimming left V 5 bases short and J 6 bases short, with 17 bases between. The CDR3 is 14 amino acids. Per germline, CDR1 LNHDA and CDR2 SQIVND (reference sequence). In DNA, the CDR3 is TGTGCCAGTAGTGCCCAACGAGCAGTCGGCGAGCAGTACTTC. Its translation is CASSAQRAVGEQYF.

This clone turned up a few times. The V gene is TRBV6-1, the J gene TRBJ1-2; a weak D match, TRBD1 (6 bases). The CDR3 runs to 15 residues. Per germline, CDR1 MNHNS and CDR2 SASEGT. V was pared by 6 bases and J by 2 bases, with 16 bases between. This CDR3 is CASSPDPTGNYGYTF. In DNA, the CDR3 is TGTGCCAGCAGCCCCGACCCCACAGGGAACTATGGCTACACCTTC.

The V call is TRBV18, the J call TRBJ1-3; the D is unclear. The CDR3 has 16 amino acids. V was clipped by 3 bases and J by 2 bases, with 14 bases between them. From germline, CDR1 is KGHSH and CDR2 LQKENI. The DNA of the CDR3 is TGTGCCAGCTCACCGCGAAGAGAAACCACTGGAAACACCATATATTTT. It encodes CASSPRRETTGNTIYF.

The rearrangement uses TRBV5-1 and TRBJ1-2; D uncertain. Germline CDR1 SGHRS, CDR2 YFSETQ. Trimming cost V 3 bases and J 3 bases, with 12 bases left between them. The CDR3 covers 14 residues. The CDR3 here is CASSSLVDDYGYTF. The CDR3 bases are TGCGCCAGCAGCTCCCTGGTGGACGACTATGGCTACACCTTC.

This chain links TRBV7-9 with TRBJ2-5; TRBD2 matches 7 bases. The V gene's germline CDR1 is SEHNR and CDR2 FQNEAQ (reference sequence). The CDR3 loop spans 15 amino acids. Trimming took 5 bases from V and 3 from J; bases not matched to a gene: 9. The CDR3 DNA reads as TGTGCCAGCAGCCCCTGGAGGACTAGAAAAGAGACCCAGTACTTC. It is translated as CASSPWRTRKETQYF.

The V call is TRBV6-5, the J call TRBJ2-7; 9 nucleotides match TRBD2. Trimming cost V 0 bases and J 1 base; bases outside gene matches: 4. The CDR3 is made up of 16 amino acids. Germline V gives CDR1 MNHEY, CDR2 SVGAGI. As DNA, the CDR3 is TGTGCCAGCAGTTACTCCGCTAGCGGGATTTCCTACGAGCAGTACTTC. As protein: CASSYSASGISYEQYF.

The chain joins TRBV6-4 to TRBJ2-1; D may be TRBD2 (5 bases). Germline values: CDR1 MRHNA, CDR2 SNTAGT. The CDR3 covers 11 residues. V was cut by 2 bases and J by 12 bases, with 8 bases left in between. CDR3 region: CASSDGSRQFF. In DNA, the CDR3 is TGTGCCAGCAGTGACGGGAGTAGGCAGTTCTTC.

The genes are TRBV29-1 and TRBJ1-1; 7 bases agree with TRBD1. CDR1 and CDR2 (germline): SQVTM, ANQGSEA. The CDR3 totals 19 residues. The V and J ends lost 6 bases and 1 base, in that order; junction bases with no gene match: 23. The CDR3 reads CSVSPGGPGRHISNTEAFF. CDR3 bases: TGCAGCGTCTCCCCAGGGGGTCCAGGGAGGCATATCTCGAACACTGAAGCTTTCTTT. Drawing the rest from reference TRBV29-1 and TRBJ1-1, the complete variable domain is SAVISQKPSRDICQRGTSLTIQCQVDSQVTMMFWYRQQPGQSLTLIATANQGSEATYESGFVIDKFPISRPNLTFSTLTVSNMSPEDSSIYLCSVSPGGPGRHISNTEAFFGQGTRLTVV.

This chain joins TRBV30 and TRBJ2-7; D is possibly TRBD1 (5 bases). V was shortened by 0 bases and J by 5 bases, with 17 bases between the two germline ends. This CDR3 spans 15 amino acids. Germline V gene data show CDR1 as GTSNPN and CDR2 as SVGIG (reference sequence). This CDR3 reads CAWSVGQGRRHEQYF. CDR3 in DNA: TGTGCCTGGAGTGTAGGTCAGGGTCGGCGGCACGAGCAGTACTTC.

The V and J genes are TRBV30 and TRBJ2-3; weak D call: TRBD2 (5 bases). Trimming stripped 2 bases from V and 2 bases from J, with 8 bases between. This CDR3 is built from 13 residues. CDR1 GTSNPN and CDR2 SVGIG come from the germline V gene (reference sequence). CDR3 DNA sequence: TGTGCCTGGAGTTCCGGGGTCACAGATACGCAGTATTTT. It specifies CAWSSGVTDTQYF.

The chain combines TRBV2 with TRBJ1-1; D gene unclear. The V end was cut by 4 bases, the J end by 9 bases, with 9 bases between. Germline V lookup: CDR1 SNHLY, CDR2 FYNNEI. This CDR3 has 11 residues. The CDR3 DNA reads as TGTGCCAGCAGTGGCCGAGTGCAAGCTTTCTTT. Translation gives CASSGRVQAFF.

The chain employs TRBV5-1 and TRBJ2-3; 10 positions match TRBD2. CDR1 SGHRS and CDR2 YFSETQ come from the germline V gene. V gave up 0 bases and J gave up 5 bases; unmatched junction bases: 6. This CDR3 is 16 amino acids long. The CDR3 here is CASSLEAGGPLDTQYF. DNA for the CDR3: TGCGCCAGCAGCTTGGAAGCGGGAGGGCCTCTAGATACGCAGTATTTT.

The chain joins TRBV25-1 to TRBJ1-1, with 7 bases aligning to TRBD1. CDR1 MGHDK and CDR2 SYGVNS come from the germline V gene. Trimming took 2 bases from V and 10 from J; bases not matched to a gene: 4. CDR3 length: 12 residues. As DNA, the CDR3 is TGTGCCAGCAGTGAAGGGGCAGGGGGAGCTTTCTTT. Protein product: CASSEGAGGAFF.

J is TRBJ2-7 and V is TRBV30, with 8 bases matching TRBD2. The V and J ends lost 4 bases and 3 bases, in that order; junction bases with no gene match: 5. This CDR3 comprises 13 residues. Germline lookup yields CDR1 GTSNPN and CDR2 SVGIG (reference sequence). In DNA, the CDR3 is TGTGCCTGGAATCCCGGGGGGGTCTACGAGCAGTACTTC. Its protein is CAWNPGGVYEQYF.